Below, 20 T cell receptor beta chains from the same sample are listed, as sequenced in a study of CD8+ T cells in alopecia areata. cDNA prepared by RNA extraction and subsequent reverse transcription served as the template for sequencing. This table comes from immunoSEQ multiplex PCR, and its TCRdb copy is limited to in-frame clones, with some not included. The data show hundreds of thousands of clones, with approximately 67% seen just once and more than 1% held by the top ten. Treatment here: oral pan-JAK inhibitor, 5-10 mg twice daily. The starting material was CD4+ T cells sorted from blood, obtained at approximately week 42, from a patient treated with tofacitinib. All receptors derive from a human donor with alopecia areata.

This clone was observed a handful of times. The chain uses TRBV27 and TRBJ1-1; D might be TRBD1 (5 bases). V lost 2 bases and J lost 4, with 14 bases in between. CDR1 MNHEY and CDR2 SMNVEV come from the germline V gene (reference sequence). CDR3 size: 15 residues. The CDR3 region is CASSLNRGAGTEAFF. In DNA, the CDR3 is TGTGCCAGCAGTTTAAACCGGGGCGCGGGCACTGAAGCTTTCTTT.

The chain is built from TRBV29-1 and TRBJ1-2; weak D call: TRBD1 (5 bases). V was clipped by 4 bases and J by 2 bases, with 14 bases between them. The V gene's germline CDR1 is SQVTM and CDR2 ANQGSEA. The CDR3 has 14 amino acids. The CDR3 DNA follows: TGCAGCGTTGGCCCCGGAGGGGAAAACTATGGCTACACCTTC. Translation gives CSVGPGGENYGYTF.

The genes are TRBV25-1 and TRBJ1-6; D gene uncertain. The CDR3 runs to 13 residues. V dropped 4 bases and J dropped 10 bases, with 11 bases sitting between them. Germline V gene data show CDR1 as MGHDK and CDR2 as SYGVNS. The CDR3 here is CASSVSGFSPLHF. The CDR3 DNA sequence: TGTGCCAGCAGTGTTTCGGGTTTCTCACCCCTCCACTTT.

This sequence joins TRBV30 and TRBJ1-2; maybe TRBD1 (5 bases). V lost 4 bases, J lost 7 bases, and 13 bases lay in between. This CDR3 contains 12 residues. Germline assignment: CDR1 GTSNPN and CDR2 SVGIG (reference sequence). DNA of the CDR3: TGTGCCTGGACCGAGGGGTCCCCTGGCTACACCTTC. This encodes CAWTEGSPGYTF.

The chain couples TRBV29-1 to TRBJ2-5; TRBD1 might be the D (5 bases). CDR1 and CDR2 (germline): SQVTM, ANQGSEA. The CDR3 covers 13 residues. With 4 bases removed from V and 2 bases from J, the gap between germline ends came to 11 bases. As DNA, the CDR3 is TGCAGCGTTGCTGGCAGGGTACAAGAGACCCAGTACTTC. This codes for CSVAGRVQETQYF.

J is TRBJ2-7 and V is TRBV5-5; 7 bases agree with TRBD1. In germline, CDR1 is SGHKS, CDR2 YYEKEE (reference sequence). The CDR3 has 14 amino acids. With V trimmed by 4 bases and J by 5 bases, 9 bases remained unmatched. The CDR3 here is CASSPPRDRHEQYF. CDR3 DNA: TGTGCCAGCAGCCCGCCCAGGGACAGACACGAGCAGTACTTC.

This clone was seen a handful of times. The V gene is TRBV29-1, the J gene TRBJ2-3, with D perhaps matching TRBD2 (7 bases). CDR3 length equals 17 residues. Trimming took 3 bases from V and 2 from J, leaving 21 bases between them. Germline V gives CDR1 SQVTM, CDR2 ANQGSEA. CDR3: CSVERSAGAGFTDTQYF. The CDR3 DNA reads TGCAGCGTTGAGAGGTCGGCGGGGGCCGGATTCACAGATACGCAGTATTTT.

The V call is TRBV2, the J call TRBJ2-4; a possible D gene is TRBD2 (6 bases). The CDR3 runs to 15 residues. Germline assignment: CDR1 SNHLY and CDR2 FYNNEI. Trimming removed 6 bases at V and 0 bases at J, with 12 bases between. The CDR3 loop is CASSPGVLAKNIQYF. The CDR3 nucleotides are TGTGCCAGCAGCCCGGGAGTTCTAGCCAAAAACATTCAGTACTTC.

The chain uses TRBV5-4 and TRBJ2-2; D not certain. The germline V gene has CDR1 SGHNT and CDR2 YYREEE (reference sequence). The CDR3 extends over 12 amino acids. V was trimmed by 5 bases and J by 6 bases, leaving 8 bases between them. The CDR3 protein is CASSIYPGELFF. CDR3 DNA: TGTGCCAGCAGTATATATCCCGGGGAGCTGTTTTTT.

The V gene is TRBV5-6, the J gene TRBJ2-7; 7 positions match TRBD2. The CDR3 length is 13 residues. Germline V lookup: CDR1 SGHDT, CDR2 YYEEEE. V lost 4 bases and J lost 3; bases outside the gene matches: 4. CDR3 amino acids: CASSPGTNYEQYF. As DNA, the CDR3 is TGTGCCAGCAGCCCCGGGACTAACTACGAGCAGTACTTC.

Comment on this clone: Other DNA sequences from this sample encode an identical CDR3 as well. The V gene is TRBV29-1, the J gene TRBJ1-1; D is unresolved. V dropped 3 bases and J dropped 2 bases, with 7 bases sitting between them. Per germline, CDR1 SQVTM and CDR2 ANQGSEA. The CDR3 consists of 12 residues. CDR3 DNA sequence: TGCAGCGTTGATCGGGGTAACACTGAAGCTTTCTTT. Amino acid sequence: CSVDRGNTEAFF.

The chain's CDR3 is CASSMNPPSTREQYF. In DNA form, the CDR3 reads TGTGCCAGTAGTATGAACCCCCCCTCTACGCGCGAGCAGTACTTC. The gene calls are TRBV19 and TRBJ2-7; D gene ambiguous. The V end was cut by 3 bases, the J end by 6 bases, with 18 bases between. This CDR3 region has 15 residues. Germline V gene lookup returns CDR1 LNHDA and CDR2 SQIVND (reference sequence).

This clone was seen a single time. The V and J genes are TRBV7-2 and TRBJ2-2, with no clear D. The CDR3 has 13 amino acids. Trimming left V 5 bases short and J 4 bases short, with 8 bases between. Germline assignment: CDR1 SGHTA and CDR2 FQGNSA. CDR3 protein: CASSGQATGELFF. The CDR3 nucleotides read TGTGCCAGCAGCGGGCAGGCCACCGGGGAGCTGTTTTTT.

This clone was detected many times. The chain is built from TRBV19 and TRBJ1-5, with TRBD1 matching over 7 bases. Germline V gene lookup returns CDR1 LNHDA and CDR2 SQIVND (reference sequence). The CDR3 runs 14 residues. The junction had 6 bases not matched to a gene; V was cut back by 8 bases and J by 2 bases. CDR3 protein: CASRQGDGNQPQHF. The DNA for the CDR3 is TGTGCCAGTCGACAGGGAGATGGCAATCAGCCCCAGCATTTT.

The rearrangement uses TRBV30 and TRBJ1-5, with D perhaps TRBD1 (6 bases). The CDR3 has 15 residues. V was shortened by 0 bases and J by 5 bases, with 14 bases between the two germline ends. Germline CDR1 and CDR2: GTSNPN and SVGIG (reference sequence). CDR3 amino acids: CAWSVGTGTDQPQHF. CDR3 in DNA: TGTGCCTGGAGTGTGGGAACAGGGACTGATCAGCCCCAGCATTTT. Full variable domain (remainder filled in from reference TRBV30 and TRBJ1-5): SQTIHQWPATLVQPVGSPLSLECTVEGTSNPNLYWYRQAAGRGLQLLFYSVGIGQISSEVPQNLSASRPQDRQFILSSKKLLLSDSGFYLCAWSVGTGTDQPQHFGDGTRLSIL.

The J gene is TRBJ1-2, the V gene TRBV30; 7 bases agree with TRBD1. The CDR3 sequence is 13 residues long. The germline CDR1 and CDR2 sequences are GTSNPN and SVGIG (reference sequence). The J segment lost 4 bases and the V segment lost 4 bases, leaving 6 bases of the junction unmatched. The CDR3 sequence: CAWTSTGTYGYTF. CDR3 sequence (DNA): TGTGCCTGGACCTCGACAGGGACCTATGGCTACACCTTC. The variable domain in full, completed from reference TRBV30 and TRBJ1-2, reads SQTIHQWPATLVQPVGSPLSLECTVEGTSNPNLYWYRQAAGRGLQLLFYSVGIGQISSEVPQNLSASRPQDRQFILSSKKLLLSDSGFYLCAWTSTGTYGYTFGSGTRLTVV.

This clone was recorded only once. This chain joins TRBV6-1 and TRBJ1-1; no firm D call. The V end lost 2 bases, the J end lost 1 base, and 5 bases lay between the germline ends. The V gene's germline CDR1 is MNHNS and CDR2 SASEGT. This CDR3 has 13 amino acids. The CDR3 loop is CASSEPTNTEAFF. CDR3 nucleotides: TGTGCCAGCAGTGAACCGACGAACACTGAAGCTTTCTTT.

This clone has a handful of counts. The J gene is TRBJ1-4, the V gene TRBV4-3; D unresolved. V lost 3 bases and J lost 2, with 13 bases in between. Germline V gene lookup returns CDR1 LGHNA and CDR2 YSLEER. The CDR3 is made up of 16 amino acids. The CDR3 sequence is CASSHSRPPTNEKLFF. CDR3 DNA sequence: TGCGCCAGCAGCCACTCCAGACCCCCCACTAATGAAAAACTGTTTTTT.

The chain is built from TRBV2 and TRBJ2-3; 8 bases match TRBD1. V gave up 3 bases and J gave up 4 bases; unmatched junction bases: 0. Germline values: CDR1 SNHLY, CDR2 FYNNEI. The CDR3 is 13 amino acids. CDR3 protein: CASSEGQADTQYF. The CDR3 region has the DNA TGTGCCAGCAGTGAGGGACAGGCAGATACGCAGTATTTT.

The chain recombines TRBV9 with TRBJ1-3, with D maybe TRBD1 (6 bases). Trimming shortened V by 4 bases and J by 0 bases, and 14 bases separated the two germline ends. The CDR3 is made up of 16 amino acids. The germline CDR1 and CDR2 sequences are SGDLS and YYNGEE. CDR3 sequence reads: CASSPPGGFSGNTIYF. In nucleotides, the CDR3 is TGTGCCAGCAGCCCCCCGGGGGGCTTCTCTGGAAACACCATATATTTT.